This TCR beta chain was recorded in a study of vaccination effects on CD4 cells after COVID-19. Points on this clone: Its antigen is as yet unknown.

Assay: immunoSEQ multiplex PCR; the TCRdb copy retains only in-frame clones and omits some. The data contain roughly 40,000 clones, approximately 67% of them singletons. Subsequent to a culture period of approximately 11 days, CD4+ T cells were isolated. CDR3 length: 15 amino acids. Germline lookup yields CDR1 SGHVS and CDR2 FNYEAQ. Trimming took 3 bases from V and 5 from J; bases not matched to a gene: 9. V usage is TRBV7-6 and J usage is TRBJ2-7; 8 bases map to TRBD1. Here the sequenced sample was CD4+ T cells from PBMCs cultured without peptide, taken before COVID-19 vaccination. This sequence was found in a human donor who received a COVID-19 vaccine. CDR3 in DNA: TGTGCCAGCAGCTTCCGCAGGGGGCGCGATCACGAGCAGTACTTC. This codes for CASSFRRGRDHEQYF.